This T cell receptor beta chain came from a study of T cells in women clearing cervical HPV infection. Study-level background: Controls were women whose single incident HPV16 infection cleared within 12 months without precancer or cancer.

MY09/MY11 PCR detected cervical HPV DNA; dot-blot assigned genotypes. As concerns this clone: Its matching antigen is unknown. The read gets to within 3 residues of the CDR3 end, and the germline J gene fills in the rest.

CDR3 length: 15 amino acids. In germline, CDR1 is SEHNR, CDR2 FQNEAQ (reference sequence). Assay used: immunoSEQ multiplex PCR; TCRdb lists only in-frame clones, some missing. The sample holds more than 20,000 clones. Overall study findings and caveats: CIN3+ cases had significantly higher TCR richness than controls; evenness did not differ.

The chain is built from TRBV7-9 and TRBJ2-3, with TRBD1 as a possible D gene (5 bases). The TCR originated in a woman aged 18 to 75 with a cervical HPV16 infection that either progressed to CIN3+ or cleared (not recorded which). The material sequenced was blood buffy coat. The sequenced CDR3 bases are TGTGCCAGCAGCTTAGGAACAGGTGCCGACGAGACG. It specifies CASSLGTGADET. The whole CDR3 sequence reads CASSLGTGADETQYF. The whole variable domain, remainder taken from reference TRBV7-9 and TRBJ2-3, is DTGVSQNPRHKITKRGQNVTFRCDPISEHNRLYWYRQTLGQGPEFLTYFQNEAQLEKSRLLSDRFSAERPKGSFSTLEIQRTEQGDSAMYLCASSLGTGADETQYFGPGTRLTVL.